Below, 9 T cell receptor beta chains from the same sample are listed, as sequenced in a study of T cell responses to AZD1222 COVID-19 vaccine. Measured with immunoSEQ multiplex PCR; TCRdb has only the in-frame clones, and not every one. The sample contains roughly 120,000 clones, around 85% of which appear only once. The sample was peripheral blood, taken on day 0 of AZD1222 vaccination. These receptors were collected from an adult in good health.

The chain recombines TRBV25-1 with TRBJ2-6; D is perhaps TRBD1 (6 bases). Germline CDR1 is MGHDK and CDR2 is SYGVNS. This CDR3 has 18 residues. The ends were cut back, 2 bases at V and 2 bases at J, with 16 bases in the middle. DNA of the CDR3: TGTGCCAGCAGTGAACGAAGTTGGGGGCAGGCTGGGGCCAACGTCCTGACTTTC. Translating gives CASSERSWGQAGANVLTF.

The genes are TRBV9 and TRBJ2-2; 7 positions agree with TRBD1. CDR1 and CDR2 from the germline V gene are SGDLS and YYNGEE. The CDR3 spans 15 residues. Losses at the gene ends were 3 bases for V and 3 bases for J; bases not matched to a gene: 5. CDR3 sequence: CASSAQGLDTGELFF. For the CDR3, the DNA is TGTGCCAGCAGCGCACAGGGGTTAGACACCGGGGAGCTGTTTTTT.

The V gene is TRBV10-3, the J gene TRBJ2-1; 10 nucleotides align to TRBD2. CDR1 ENHRY and CDR2 SYGVKD come from the germline V gene. CDR3 length: 17 amino acids. V gave up 7 bases and J gave up 7 bases; unmatched junction bases: 16. The CDR3 sequence is CAITHTWLASGSNEQFF. Here the CDR3 DNA reads TGTGCCATCACCCACACGTGGTTGGCTAGCGGGAGTAATGAGCAGTTCTTC.

This chain uses TRBV15 with TRBJ2-5; TRBD2 matches at 7 bases. The CDR3 contains 18 residues. Germline CDR1 LNHNV, CDR2 YYDKDF (reference sequence). The V segment lost 2 bases and the J segment 4 bases; nucleotides outside the gene matches: 16. The CDR3 loop is CATSRQFSGPTGGETQYF. Here the CDR3 DNA reads TGTGCCACCAGCAGACAATTTTCCGGCCCCACGGGGGGAGAGACCCAGTACTTC.

The gene calls are TRBV18 and TRBJ1-1, with 7 bases matching TRBD1. This CDR3 contains 16 residues. The germline CDR1 and CDR2 sequences are KGHSH and LQKENI. V shed 2 bases, J shed 0 bases, and the junction held 6 bases outside the gene matches. CDR3 coding DNA: TGTGCCAGCTCACCATACACAGGGACAGTGAACACTGAAGCTTTCTTT. It specifies CASSPYTGTVNTEAFF.

This clone was found once. The rearrangement links TRBV9 to TRBJ1-1; 9 bases are shared with TRBD1. This CDR3 region has 16 residues. Germline CDR1 is SGDLS and CDR2 is YYNGEE. The V segment lost 0 bases and the J segment 1 base; nucleotides outside the gene matches: 4. CDR3 loop: CASSVAGQGPNTEAFF. DNA for the CDR3: TGTGCCAGCAGCGTAGCTGGACAGGGGCCGAACACTGAAGCTTTCTTT.

The CDR3 is CASRNRGRGQPQHF. For the CDR3, the DNA is TGTGCCAGCAGGAACAGGGGGCGAGGGCAGCCCCAGCATTTT. The genes are TRBV28 and TRBJ1-5, with 9 bases lining up with TRBD1. V shed 6 bases, J shed 7 bases, and the junction held 7 bases outside the gene matches. CDR3 length equals 14 residues. CDR1 and CDR2 (germline): MDHEN, SYDVKM.

V gene TRBV28 combines with J gene TRBJ2-7; possible D gene TRBD2, 7 bases. The CDR3 spans 14 residues. Germline V gene lookup returns CDR1 MDHEN and CDR2 SYDVKM. V was shortened by 2 bases and J by 4 bases, with 12 bases between the two germline ends. The CDR3 sequence is CASSLGGAVYEQYF. In DNA form, the CDR3 reads TGTGCCAGCAGTTTAGGGGGGGCGGTGTACGAGCAGTACTTC.

V usage is TRBV7-2 and J usage is TRBJ1-1, with a possible D match to TRBD1 (5 bases). CDR3 length equals 13 residues. V was cut by 1 base and J by 6 bases, with 9 bases left in between. Germline V CDR1 and CDR2: SGHTA, FQGNSA. CDR3 amino acids: CASSLVRDAEAFF. The CDR3, as DNA: TGTGCCAGCAGCTTAGTCAGGGACGCTGAAGCTTTCTTT. Using reference TRBV7-2 and TRBJ1-1 for the parts outside the CDR3, the full variable domain is GAGVSQSPSNKVTEKGKDVELRCDPISGHTALYWYRQSLGQGLEFLIYFQGNSAPDKSGLPSDRFSAERTGGSVSTLTIQRTQQEDSAVYLCASSLVRDAEAFFGQGTRLTVV.